Below, 10 T cell receptor beta chains from the same sample are listed, as sequenced in a study of CD8 T cells in ankylosing spondylitis. TCRdb re-called the 5' RACE reads through MiXCR, storing one row per CDR3 protein. The sample has 150,000 to 200,000 distinct CDR3 sequences, about an eighth seen once. Sequencing was done on a sample of blood, either unsorted or a sorted T cell fraction (not recorded which). The receptors shown here come from a female donor with ankylosing spondylitis or in good health (not recorded which).

The chain employs TRBV20-1 and TRBJ2-7, with 12 bases aligning to TRBD1. Germline V gene lookup returns CDR1 DFQATT and CDR2 SNEGSKA (reference sequence). CDR3 length equals 16 residues. DNA of the CDR3: TGCAGCGCACATAGCGGGACAGGGGGCGGAAGGGGAGAGCAGTACTTC. It translates to CSAHSGTGGGRGEQYF.

The J gene is TRBJ2-3, the V gene TRBV27; D remains ambiguous. This CDR3 contains 15 residues. Germline V lookup: CDR1 MNHEY, CDR2 SMNVEV (reference sequence). Trimming pared 2 bases from V and 4 bases from J, leaving 13 bases between. CDR3 in amino acids: CASSLNLDQPDTQYF. CDR3 DNA: TGTGCCAGCAGTTTAAACCTTGACCAGCCAGATACGCAGTATTTT.

This clonotype was recorded many times. The chain employs TRBV3-1 and TRBJ1-5; D gene ambiguous. The V and J ends lost 1 base and 4 bases respectively, with 5 bases between them. The CDR3 contains 13 residues. Germline values: CDR1 LGHDT, CDR2 YNNKEL (reference sequence). This chain's CDR3 is CASSQGANQPQHF. CDR3 sequence (DNA): TGTGCCAGCAGCCAAGGCGCGAATCAGCCCCAGCATTTT.

This clonotype was detected many times. The rearrangement links TRBV30 to TRBJ1-5, with TRBD1 as a possible D gene (5 bases). V was clipped by 3 bases and J by 2 bases, with 5 bases between them. The CDR3 contains 12 residues. From germline, CDR1 is GTSNPN and CDR2 SVGIG (reference sequence). The DNA for the CDR3 is TGTGCCTGGAGACAGGGCAATCAGCCCCAGCATTTT. It codes for CAWRQGNQPQHF.

This clonotype appeared a few times. The chain employs TRBV30 and TRBJ2-2; 7 nucleotides match TRBD2. The J segment lost 6 bases and the V segment lost 3 bases, leaving 7 bases of the junction unmatched. The germline gives CDR1 GTSNPN, CDR2 SVGIG (reference sequence). The CDR3 runs 14 residues. The CDR3: CAWRGGSGAGELFF. The CDR3 DNA is TGTGCCTGGAGGGGAGGGAGCGGCGCCGGGGAGCTGTTTTTT.

The table lists this clonotype with many counts. This chain uses TRBV4-3 with TRBJ1-6; 9 bases align to TRBD1. The CDR3 sequence is 16 residues long. The V gene's germline CDR1 is LGHNA and CDR2 YSLEER. V lost 1 base and J lost 9; bases outside the gene matches: 7. CDR3 nucleotides: TGCGCCAGCAGCCAAGTGGGACAGGGCGTCGGTTCACCCCTCCACTTT. This sequence encodes CASSQVGQGVGSPLHF.

This clonotype has a handful of counts. The CDR3 DNA reads TGTGCCAGCAGCGACCGGGACAGGGCCTACGAGCAGTACTTC. It codes for CASSDRDRAYEQYF. The chain uses TRBV13 and TRBJ2-7; TRBD1 matches 9 bases. This CDR3 has 14 residues. The V gene end was trimmed by 5 bases and the J gene end by 2 bases; junction bases not matched to a gene: 4. Germline CDR1 reads PRHDT; CDR2 reads FYEKMQ (reference sequence).

This clonotype came up many times. V is TRBV18 and J is TRBJ1-4, with 10 bases fitting TRBD1. J was trimmed by 7 bases and V by 3 bases; bases with no gene match: 11. Germline CDR1 is KGHSH and CDR2 is LQKENI. This CDR3 is built from 17 residues. CDR3 protein: CASSPTTGGEASEKLFF. The CDR3 nucleotides read TGTGCCAGCTCACCTACGACAGGGGGCGAAGCGAGTGAAAAACTGTTTTTT.

This chain connects TRBV7-9 to TRBJ2-5; a weak D match, TRBD1 (6 bases). This CDR3 comprises 15 residues. With 4 bases removed from V and 4 bases from J, the gap between germline ends came to 16 bases. The germline CDR1 and CDR2 sequences are SEHNR and FQNEAQ (reference sequence). DNA of the CDR3: TGTGCCAGCAGCTCCGGGACACTTGCTGGAGAGACCCAGTACTTC. Its translation: CASSSGTLAGETQYF.

This clonotype occurred many times. The chain recombines TRBV29-1 with TRBJ1-2; no definite D call. V was shortened by 6 bases and J by 2 bases, with 19 bases between the two germline ends. The CDR3 runs 15 residues. Germline-derived CDR1 and CDR2 are SQVTM and ANQGSEA. This chain's CDR3 is CSVAVGSGRNYGYTF. Here the CDR3 DNA reads TGCAGCGTCGCAGTCGGTTCAGGACGGAACTATGGCTACACCTTC.